Below are 21 T cell receptor beta chains sequenced from a single sample in a study of CD8 T cells in ankylosing spondylitis. These receptors have no identified antigens. General study points: Made up of about eight highly homologous variants, a TCR beta motif appeared characteristic of ankylosing spondylitis blood.

TCRdb reanalysed the 5' RACE reads using MiXCR and keeps one entry per CDR3 protein. The sample gives approximately 400,000 distinct CDR3 sequences, roughly 26% of which show up once; 0.89% is in the top ten. Sequencing was carried out using blood, either unsorted or a sorted T cell fraction (not recorded which). The source of these receptors is a male donor with ankylosing spondylitis.

The chain links TRBV3-1 to TRBJ1-1, with a weak D call TRBD1 (5 bases). V was pared by 0 bases and J by 0 bases, with 11 bases between. Looked up from germline, CDR1 is LGHDT and CDR2 is YNNKEL (reference sequence). The CDR3 runs to 16 residues. The CDR3: CASSQERGALNTEAFF. The CDR3 bases are TGTGCCAGCAGCCAAGAGAGGGGCGCGTTGAACACTGAAGCTTTCTTT. Filled out from reference TRBV3-1 and TRBJ1-1, the complete variable domain reads DTAVSQTPKYLVTQMGNDKSIKCEQNLGHDTMYWYKQDSKKFLKIMFSYNNKELIINETVPNRFSPKSPDKAHLNLHINSLELGDSAVYFCASSQERGALNTEAFFGQGTRLTVV.

The chain recombines TRBV20-1 with TRBJ2-7, with D tentatively TRBD2 (7 bases). Trimming removed 0 bases from V and 6 bases from J, with 15 bases in between. The CDR3 is 14 amino acids. Germline V gives CDR1 DFQATT, CDR2 SNEGSKA (reference sequence). CDR3 loop: CSAREVGASGEQYF. CDR3 sequence (DNA): TGCAGTGCTAGAGAGGTGGGGGCTAGCGGCGAGCAGTACTTC.

The chain couples TRBV18 to TRBJ2-2; 7 nucleotides agree with TRBD2. The germline V gene has CDR1 KGHSH and CDR2 LQKENI. This CDR3 is 17 amino acids long. J lost 0 bases, V lost 10 bases, and 14 bases had no gene match. The CDR3 region has the DNA TGTGCCACCCGATCTAGCGGAAGTACAGCGAACACCGGGGAGCTGTTTTTT. Its protein product is CATRSSGSTANTGELFF.

The chain employs TRBV24-1 and TRBJ2-2; 11 positions agree with TRBD2. The CDR3 loop spans 17 amino acids. In germline, CDR1 is KGHDR, CDR2 SFDVKD. Trimming cost V 10 bases and J 4 bases; bases outside gene matches: 13. As DNA, the CDR3 is TGTGCCACTCACCCCCTGACTAGCGGGATAAGCACCGGGGAGCTGTTTTTT. Translation: CATHPLTSGISTGELFF.

J is TRBJ2-1 and V is TRBV3-1; TRBD2 agrees at 14 bases. Germline V gene lookup returns CDR1 LGHDT and CDR2 YNNKEL (reference sequence). The V segment lost 0 bases and the J segment 8 bases; nucleotides outside the gene matches: 3. The CDR3 consists of 16 residues. As DNA, the CDR3 is TGTGCCAGCAGCCAAGAGCAGACTAGCGGGAGGGATGAGCAGTTCTTC. It codes for CASSQEQTSGRDEQFF.

The CDR3 sequence: CSAPGGNTEAFF. In nucleotides, the CDR3 is TGCAGTGCTCCGGGTGGGAACACTGAAGCTTTCTTT. The chain is built from TRBV20-1 and TRBJ1-1; D unresolved. Germline V gene data show CDR1 as DFQATT and CDR2 as SNEGSKA (reference sequence). This CDR3 has 12 residues. V was shortened by 5 bases and J by 1 base, with 8 bases between the two germline ends.

V is TRBV20-1 and J is TRBJ2-3, with D unresolved. CDR1 and CDR2 (germline): DFQATT, SNEGSKA (reference sequence). V was pared by 8 bases and J by 3 bases, with 15 bases between. The CDR3 has 13 amino acids. The CDR3 DNA reads as TGCAGTCTTAACGGACCCGGGACAGATACGCAGTATTTT. Translated, it gives CSLNGPGTDTQYF.

This clonotype came up a few times. The V gene is TRBV5-1, the J gene TRBJ2-2; the match to TRBD1 covers 10 bases. The CDR3 totals 17 residues. Germline V gene sequence: CDR1 SGHRS, CDR2 YFSETQ. Trimming took 5 bases from V and 1 from J; bases not matched to a gene: 8. The CDR3 reads CASSPRQGAGNTGELFF. Here the CDR3 DNA reads TGCGCCAGCAGTCCGAGACAGGGGGCGGGGAACACCGGGGAGCTGTTTTTT. The full variable domain, completed using reference TRBV5-1 and TRBJ2-2, is KAGVTQTPRYLIKTRGQQVTLSCSPISGHRSVSWYQQTPGQGLQFLFEYFSETQRNKGNFPGRFSGRQFSNSRSEMNVSTLELGDSALYLCASSPRQGAGNTGELFFGEGSRLTVL.

The chain is built from TRBV20-1 and TRBJ2-2; D perhaps matches TRBD2 (6 bases). Trimming cost V 8 bases and J 3 bases, with 13 bases left between them. Germline loops: CDR1 DFQATT, CDR2 SNEGSKA (reference sequence). CDR3 length: 13 amino acids. The CDR3 DNA reads as TGCAGTATTGCGGGGACGGACACCGGGGAGCTGTTTTTT. This encodes CSIAGTDTGELFF.

This clonotype was recorded a few times. The J gene is TRBJ2-3, the V gene TRBV7-2; D may correspond to TRBD1 or TRBD2 (6 bases each). Trimming cost V 5 bases and J 6 bases, with 12 bases left between them. The germline V gene encodes CDR1 SGHTA and CDR2 FQGNSA. CDR3 length equals 13 residues. The CDR3 bases are TGTGCCAGCAGCATCCGAGGGGGGGATACGCAGTATTTT. Translated, it gives CASSIRGGDTQYF.

This clonotype was seen more than once but under ten times. This chain links TRBV20-1 with TRBJ1-6; D not resolved. Trimming left V 0 bases short and J 13 bases short, with 10 bases between. The germline CDR1 and CDR2 sequences are DFQATT and SNEGSKA (reference sequence). CDR3 size: 12 residues. The CDR3 is CSARDSGGPLHF. The CDR3 nucleotides read TGCAGTGCTAGAGATTCGGGTGGCCCCCTCCACTTT.

The chain joins TRBV4-1 to TRBJ2-3, with 12 bases matching TRBD2. Trimming took 0 bases from V and 5 from J; bases not matched to a gene: 3. This CDR3 is 16 amino acids long. The germline gives CDR1 MGHRA, CDR2 YSYEKL. The CDR3 region is CASSQEKGLAGDTQYF. CDR3 nucleotides: TGCGCCAGCAGCCAAGAAAAGGGACTAGCGGGAGATACGCAGTATTTT.

This chain joins TRBV6-2 or TRBV6-3 and TRBJ2-1; perhaps TRBD2 as D (6 bases). Germline assignment: CDR1 MNHEY and CDR2 SVGEGT. The CDR3 totals 14 residues. Trimming shortened V by 8 bases and J by 5 bases, and 16 bases separated the two germline ends. The CDR3 sequence is CASLLAGSHNEQFF. CDR3 in DNA: TGTGCCAGCCTACTAGCAGGAAGCCACAATGAGCAGTTCTTC.

The chain joins TRBV10-3 to TRBJ2-3; maybe TRBD2 (6 bases). The germline CDR1 and CDR2 sequences are ENHRY and SYGVKD. The CDR3 totals 15 residues. The V end was cut by 8 bases, the J end by 1 base, with 16 bases between. The CDR3 DNA reads TGTGCCATCGGGGATCCGCGGGATCGCACAGATACGCAGTATTTT. It codes for CAIGDPRDRTDTQYF.

This chain connects TRBV20-1 to TRBJ2-5, with D perhaps matching TRBD1 or TRBD2 (6 bases each). Germline lookup yields CDR1 DFQATT and CDR2 SNEGSKA (reference sequence). This CDR3 region has 12 residues. For the CDR3, the DNA is TGCATGCTGGGGGGCAGGGCCCAGACCCAGTACTTC. Translated: CMLGGRAQTQYF.

This clonotype was found a few times. This chain's CDR3 is CASSPAAGGYTF. As DNA, the CDR3 is TGTGCCAGCAGCCCGGCGGCAGGTGGCTACACCTTC. The rearrangement uses TRBV3-1 and TRBJ1-2; D call uncertain. The germline V gene encodes CDR1 LGHDT and CDR2 YNNKEL (reference sequence). The V and J ends lost 4 bases and 7 bases respectively, with 10 bases between them. The CDR3 has 12 residues.

The rearrangement links TRBV20-1 to TRBJ2-2; 8 bases are a match to TRBD1. This CDR3 contains 16 residues. Germline CDR1 and CDR2: DFQATT and SNEGSKA (reference sequence). V dropped 3 bases and J dropped 4; count of bases not matched to a gene: 10. The CDR3 region is CSARASWTGITGELFF. In nucleotides, the CDR3 is TGCAGTGCTAGGGCCTCCTGGACAGGGATCACCGGGGAGCTGTTTTTT.

This clonotype came up many times. The V and J genes are TRBV29-1 and TRBJ2-7; D is ambiguous. V was pared by 3 bases and J by 6 bases, with 15 bases between. This CDR3 spans 13 amino acids. The germline CDR1 and CDR2 sequences are SQVTM and ANQGSEA. CDR3 sequence reads: CSVDMEGYSEQYF. In nucleotides, the CDR3 is TGCAGCGTTGATATGGAAGGGTATAGCGAGCAGTACTTC.

There are many counts of this clonotype. The V and J genes are TRBV18 and TRBJ2-1; D call uncertain. V lost 3 bases and J 8 bases, leaving 17 bases between the germline ends. Germline loops: CDR1 KGHSH, CDR2 LQKENI. This CDR3 is 15 amino acids long. CDR3 amino acids: CASSPIGRYGDEQFF. The CDR3 DNA follows: TGTGCCAGCTCACCTATAGGACGGTATGGTGATGAGCAGTTCTTC.

V is TRBV3-1 and J is TRBJ2-1; 11 bases align to TRBD2. The ends lost 4 bases at V and 9 bases at J; junction bases unmatched: 8. In germline, CDR1 is LGHDT, CDR2 YNNKEL (reference sequence). There are 15 residues in the CDR3. CDR3 coding DNA: TGTGCCAGCAGCCTAGCGGGAGGGCCCGTCGGTGAGCAGTTCTTC. This encodes CASSLAGGPVGEQFF.

This clonotype was observed at least ten times. This rearrangement joins TRBV5-6 to TRBJ2-4, with TRBD1 matching over 7 bases. Germline CDR1 reads SGHDT; CDR2 reads YYEEEE. V gave up 4 bases and J gave up 3 bases; unmatched junction bases: 7. This CDR3 is 15 amino acids long. In DNA form, the CDR3 reads TGTGCCAGCAGCCCGACAGGGCTTGGCAAAAACATTCAGTACTTC. This encodes CASSPTGLGKNIQYF.